This T cell receptor (beta chain) was obtained from a study of T cell responses to AZD1222 COVID-19 vaccine. Findings of the study overall: Recipients of two AZD1222 doses showed rising Spike-specific TCR breadth and depth.

In the case of this clone: Its antigen is unidentified. Other DNA sequences in the same sample also yield this CDR3.

Repertoires were generated with immunoSEQ multiplex PCR, while TCRdb's copy carries only in-frame clones and drops some. The profile covers more than 150,000 clones, with more than 85% appearing a single time and over 6% taken by the ten largest. This clonotype originated in an adult who had recovered from COVID-19. The source was peripheral blood, collected after recovery from COVID-19.

CDR3 nucleotide sequence: TGTGCCAGCAGCTTGAACAGGGGCACTGAAGCTTTCTTT. Amino acids: CASSLNRGTEAFF. The chain is built from TRBV27 and TRBJ1-1, with 7 nucleotides matching TRBD1. Germline values: CDR1 MNHEY, CDR2 SMNVEV (reference sequence). Unmatched junction bases numbered 5, after V lost 6 bases and J lost 4 bases. The CDR3 is made up of 13 amino acids.